The rows below give T cell receptor beta chains drawn from one sample of a study of cytomegalovirus exposure and HLA in healthy donors. Measured with immunoSEQ multiplex PCR; TCRdb has only the in-frame clones, and not every one. The sample lists 150,000 to 200,000 clones; 75% to 90% were seen once. Sequencing used PBMCs. The origin of the receptors is a man younger than 35 in good health and CMV-seropositive. Each CDR3 is given without its conserved first and last residue. Expanded clones are given a class, and other clones once, few, many or no size at all.

J: TRBJ2-3; V: TRBV7-9; size: once; CDR3: ASSSISGTDTQY
J: TRBJ2-7; V: TRBV30; size: NA; CDR3: AWTTNSYEQY
J: TRBJ2-7; V: TRBV4-1; size: NA; CDR3: ASSQGVYQERREQY
J: TRBJ1-1; V: TRBV15; size: NA; CDR3: ATSRDRGTGVNTEAF
J: TRBJ2-5; V: TRBV13; size: NA; CDR3: ASSLAGTSGAQETQY
J: TRBJ2-5; V: TRBV5-6; size: NA; CDR3: ASSLAGLQETQY
J: TRBJ1-2; V: TRBV27; size: few; CDR3: ASSQGTGISYT
J: TRBJ2-3; V: TRBV28; size: NA; CDR3: ASTTFGSSTDTQY
J: TRBJ2-3; V: TRBV7-2; size: NA; CDR3: ASSLNKANTQY
J: TRBJ2-3; V: TRBV7-2; size: NA; CDR3: ASSFARNADTQY
J: TRBJ1-5; V: TRBV4-1; size: NA; CDR3: ASRPIAGTGNQPQH
J: TRBJ2-3; V: TRBV6-5; size: NA; CDR3: ASSPTTGDTQY
J: TRBJ2-4; V: TRBV27; size: NA; CDR3: ASSPWGENIQY
J: TRBJ2-2; V: TRBV5-1; size: few; CDR3: ASSLERGGELF
J: TRBJ1-4; V: TRBV5-1; size: NA; CDR3: ASSLYATNEKLF
J: TRBJ2-3; V: TRBV7-9; size: NA; CDR3: ASSLDQGTDTQY
J: TRBJ2-3; V: TRBV30; size: NA; CDR3: AWSPPGGPTDTQY
J: TRBJ1-1; V: TRBV27; size: NA; CDR3: ASSFQFNTEAF
J: TRBJ1-2; V: TRBV10-3; size: NA; CDR3: AIRGGETANYGYT
J: TRBJ1-1; V: TRBV28; size: few; CDR3: ATGVTDNTEAF
J: TRBJ2-5; V: TRBV9; size: NA; CDR3: ASSARTGEETQY
J: TRBJ2-7; V: TRBV11-3; size: few; CDR3: ASSPYGQGYEQY
J: TRBJ2-1; V: TRBV6-5; size: once; CDR3: ASRTVYNEQF
J: TRBJ1-5; V: TRBV2; size: NA; CDR3: ASSEWGVQPQH
J: TRBJ2-1; V: TRBV10-2; size: NA; CDR3: ASRLGENEQF
J: TRBJ2-1; V: TRBV9; size: NA; CDR3: ASSVSGTHYNEQF
J: TRBJ2-7; V: TRBV5-6; size: NA; CDR3: ASSLGTYEQY
J: TRBJ2-1; V: TRBV29-1; size: NA; CDR3: SVVGLGSLSSYNEQF